A selection of T cell receptor beta chains follows, all from one sample in a study of shared clonotypes between healthy human individuals. The data were produced by immunoSEQ multiplex PCR, yet TCRdb's version contains in-frame clones alone and is incomplete. Of over a million clones listed, about 84% were seen once; the top ten hold about 0.52%. The sample taken for sequencing was memory CD4+ T cells from PBMCs. Receptors were obtained from a man between 18 and 29 years old in good health. Some clones in this sample may be carry-over from other donors' samples. Each CDR3 is given with its conserved first and last residue. The D gene is left open where the match is weak. Not all rows give a size; the values are once, few, many and, for expanded clones, a class.

abundance,j_gene,d_gene,v_gene,CDR3aa,CDR3nt
NA,TRBJ2-5,TRBD1,TRBV2,CASTSQGAQETQYF,TGTGCCAGTACGTCACAGGGGGCGCAGGAGACCCAGTACTTC
NA,TRBJ1-6,NA,TRBV30,CAWSVPQGPSSPLHF,TGTGCCTGGAGTGTACCTCAGGGACCATCTTCACCCCTCCACTTT
NA,TRBJ2-3,NA,TRBV7-8,CASSGFSGTDTQYF,TGTGCCAGCAGTGGGTTTAGCGGCACAGATACGCAGTATTTT
NA,TRBJ2-3,NA,TRBV15,CATSRRQVTDTQYF,TGTGCCACCAGCAGAAGACAGGTCACAGATACGCAGTATTTT
few,TRBJ2-5,NA,TRBV30,CAWSVTGRETQYF,TGTGCCTGGAGTGTAACGGGGAGGGAGACCCAGTACTTC
NA,TRBJ2-2,NA,TRBV15,CATSRDGALRGTGELFF,TGTGCCACCAGCAGAGATGGAGCGTTAAGAGGTACCGGGGAGCTGTTTTTT
NA,TRBJ1-5,TRBD1,TRBV28,CASRSGRGWQPQHF,TGTGCCAGCAGGAGCGGCAGGGGGTGGCAGCCCCAGCATTTT
NA,TRBJ2-5,NA,TRBV6-5,CASSFPWTQGGETQYF,TGTGCCAGCAGTTTTCCCTGGACCCAGGGGGGGGAGACCCAGTACTTC
NA,TRBJ1-1,NA,TRBV18,CASSPTGFAEAFF,TGTGCCAGCTCACCGACGGGGTTCGCTGAAGCTTTCTTT
NA,TRBJ1-5,NA,TRBV4-1,CASSQDDHRVGNQPQHF,TGCGCCAGCAGCCAAGATGATCACAGGGTAGGCAATCAGCCCCAGCATTTT
NA,TRBJ1-2,NA,TRBV28,CASSQDSGYTF,TGTGCCAGCAGTCAAGACTCTGGCTACACCTTC
once,TRBJ2-3,NA,TRBV11-3,CASSLGYTTDTQYF,TGTGCCAGCAGCTTAGGGTACACAACAGATACGCAGTATTTT
few,TRBJ1-2,NA,TRBV30,CAWSWGGGYTF,TGTGCCTGGAGCTGGGGGGGTGGCTACACCTTC
NA,TRBJ2-7,TRBD1,TRBV6-1,CASSEVTGDYEQYF,TGTGCCAGCAGTGAAGTGACAGGGGACTACGAGCAGTACTTC
once,TRBJ2-2,NA,TRBV29-1,CSGGDTGELFF,TGCAGCGGAGGGGACACCGGGGAGCTGTTTTTT
few,TRBJ1-4,NA,TRBV28,CASTPSTGDGEKLFF,TGTGCCAGCACCCCATCGACGGGGGACGGGGAAAAACTGTTTTTT
NA,TRBJ2-7,TRBD2,TRBV15,CATSRETSGSREQYF,TGTGCCACCAGCAGGGAGACTAGCGGGAGTCGAGAGCAGTACTTC
NA,TRBJ1-2,NA,TRBV28,CASSLGGANYGYTF,TGTGCCAGCAGTCTTGGAGGGGCTAACTATGGCTACACCTTC
NA,TRBJ2-5,TRBD2,TRBV5-4,CASSGKTSGSAETQYF,TGTGCCAGCAGCGGAAAGACTAGCGGGAGTGCGGAGACCCAGTACTTC
NA,TRBJ2-5,NA,TRBV6-1,CASSAALLQETQYF,TGTGCCAGCAGTGCTGCACTACTTCAAGAGACCCAGTACTTC
few,TRBJ1-4,NA,TRBV27,CASSSTRTAATNEKLFF,TGTGCCAGCAGTTCAACACGGACAGCCGCAACTAATGAAAAACTGTTTTTT
NA,TRBJ2-3,TRBD2,TRBV7-2,CASSFSGRAGTDTQYF,TGTGCCAGCAGCTTTAGCGGGAGGGCCGGCACAGATACGCAGTATTTT
NA,TRBJ1-4,TRBD1,TRBV7-2,CASSLGTGAQNEKLFF,TGTGCCAGCAGCTTAGGAACAGGGGCGCAGAACGAAAAACTGTTTTTT
NA,TRBJ2-5,NA,TRBV5-1,CASSLSPGEETQYF,TGCGCCAGCAGCTTGAGTCCGGGGGAGGAGACCCAGTACTTC
NA,TRBJ1-4,TRBD1,TRBV9,CASSVGTGASGAREKLFF,TGTGCCAGCAGCGTAGGGACAGGGGCCTCCGGGGCAAGGGAAAAACTGTTTTTT
once,TRBJ2-7,NA,TRBV10-3,CAIRSTAEGYEQYF,TGTGCCATCCGCTCTACGGCAGAGGGGTACGAGCAGTACTTC
NA,TRBJ2-3,NA,TRBV7-9,CASSLPGSTDTQYF,TGTGCCAGCAGCCTCCCCGGGAGCACAGATACGCAGTATTTT
once,TRBJ2-3,NA,TRBV7-2,CASSSLRRRGRLYSDTQYF,TGTGCCAGCAGCTCCCTCAGACGGAGGGGGCGCCTCTATTCAGATACGCAGTATTTT
NA,TRBJ2-1,TRBD2,TRBV9,CASSVGTSEYNEQFF,TGTGCCAGCAGCGTAGGGACTAGCGAGTACAATGAGCAGTTCTTC
NA,TRBJ2-1,TRBD1,TRBV27,CASRIRQGANNEQFF,TGTGCCAGCCGGATCAGACAGGGGGCTAACAATGAGCAGTTCTTC
NA,TRBJ2-7,NA,TRBV7-2,CASSLGRGRREQYF,TGTGCCAGCAGCTTGGGGAGAGGGCGTCGGGAGCAGTACTTC
NA,TRBJ2-3,TRBD2,TRBV5-1,CASRSWREGLDTQYF,TGCGCCAGCAGGTCATGGCGGGAGGGCCTGGATACGCAGTATTTT